These T cell receptor beta chains were read from a single sample in a study of T cells in Graves' hyperthyroidism and ophthalmopathy. TCRdb analysed the multiplex PCR reads with MiXCR anew, one entry per CDR3 protein. This table has around 540,000 distinct CDR3 sequences, about 15% appearing once. The sequencing input was blood. The receptors originated from a woman aged 30 to 39 with Graves' ophthalmopathy. The CDR3 runs from the conserved cysteine through the conserved F or W. D genes are given only for firm matches. A row's size may be missing; if present it is once, few, many or a size class.

TRBJ2-3,.,.,TRBV25-1,CASRGGTDTQYF,TGTGCCAGCAGGGGTGGTACAGATACGCAGTATTTT
TRBJ1-3,.,few,TRBV28,CASRKDSSGNTIYF,TGTGCCAGCAGGAAAGACAGCTCTGGAAACACCATATATTTT
TRBJ2-1,TRBD1,.,TRBV11-3,CASSQGESQNEQFF,TGTGCCAGCAGCCAGGGGGAGTCCCAAAATGAGCAGTTCTTC
TRBJ2-7,TRBD2,.,TRBV7-8,CASSRGTSGRSEQYF,TGTGCCAGCAGCCGCGGGACTAGCGGGAGGTCGGAGCAGTACTTC
TRBJ2-1,TRBD2,.,TRBV27,CASSAGTSGRQFF,TGTGCCAGCAGTGCTGGGACTAGCGGGAGGCAGTTCTTC
TRBJ1-1,TRBD1,many,TRBV27,CASRDRGNTEAFF,TGTGCCAGCAGGGACAGGGGGAACACTGAAGCTTTCTTT
TRBJ2-7,TRBD2,many,TRBV3-1,CASSRSGSGNVYEQYF,TGTGCCAGCAGCCGCTCTGGTAGCGGGAATGTGTACGAGCAGTACTTC
TRBJ2-5,.,few,TRBV5-1,CASSLRERGGTQETQYF,TGCGCCAGCAGCTTGCGAGAACGAGGGGGAACGCAAGAGACCCAGTACTTC
TRBJ2-1,.,.,TRBV27,CASSLPGAYINEQFF,TGTGCCAGCAGTTTACCGGGGGCATATATCAATGAGCAGTTCTTC
TRBJ2-1,.,many,TRBV29-1,CSVEVQGSRNNEQFF,TGCAGCGTTGAGGTGCAGGGGAGTAGAAACAATGAGCAGTTCTTC
TRBJ1-2,.,many,TRBV10-1,CASSEGINYGYTF,TGCGCCAGCAGTGAAGGAATTAACTATGGCTACACCTTC
TRBJ2-5,.,.,TRBV5-6,CASSLRKETQYF,TGTGCCAGCAGCTTAAGAAAAGAGACCCAGTACTTC
TRBJ2-1,TRBD2,many,TRBV20-1,CSAPATSGYYNEQFF,TGCAGTGCTCCTGCGACTAGCGGTTACTACAATGAGCAGTTCTTC
TRBJ2-5,.,few,TRBV29-1,CSVFHWQTGETQYF,TGCAGCGTTTTTCATTGGCAAACCGGTGAGACCCAGTACTTC
TRBJ1-4,.,.,TRBV27,CASSLQRGDEKLFF,TGTGCCAGCAGTCTTCAGAGGGGGGATGAAAAACTGTTTTTT
TRBJ2-1,TRBD2,few,TRBV20-1,CSASSGRADFNEQFF,TGCAGTGCTTCTAGCGGGAGGGCCGATTTTAATGAGCAGTTCTTC
TRBJ2-1,.,many,TRBV5-1,CASSSTPGGGSSYNEQFF,TGCGCCAGCAGCTCCACGCCTGGGGGAGGAAGCTCCTACAATGAGCAGTTCTTC
TRBJ2-7,.,many,TRBV28,CASSFMGYEQYF,TGTGCCAGCAGTTTTATGGGATACGAGCAGTACTTC
TRBJ1-4,.,many,TRBV2,CASTPPGSKELFF,TGTGCCTCCACCCCCCCCGGGTCTAAGGAACTGTTTTTT
TRBJ1-5,.,once,TRBV5-6,CASSLAGRGDQPQHF,TGTGCCAGCAGCTTGGCGGGCAGGGGTGATCAGCCCCAGCATTTT
TRBJ2-5,.,many,TRBV6-2/TRBV6-3,CASSYSAQETQYF,TGTGCCAGCAGTTACTCGGCCCAAGAGACCCAGTACTTC
TRBJ2-7,.,.,TRBV20-1,CSAPGEGPYGQYF,TGCAGTGCCCCAGGTGAGGGACCCTACGGGCAGTACTTC
TRBJ1-2,.,many,TRBV18,CASSPTENYGYTF,TGTGCCAGCTCGCCTACAGAGAACTATGGCTACACCTTC
TRBJ2-3,.,many,TRBV28,CASSLTSTLDTQYF,TGTGCCAGCAGTTTAACCAGTACTTTGGATACGCAGTATTTT